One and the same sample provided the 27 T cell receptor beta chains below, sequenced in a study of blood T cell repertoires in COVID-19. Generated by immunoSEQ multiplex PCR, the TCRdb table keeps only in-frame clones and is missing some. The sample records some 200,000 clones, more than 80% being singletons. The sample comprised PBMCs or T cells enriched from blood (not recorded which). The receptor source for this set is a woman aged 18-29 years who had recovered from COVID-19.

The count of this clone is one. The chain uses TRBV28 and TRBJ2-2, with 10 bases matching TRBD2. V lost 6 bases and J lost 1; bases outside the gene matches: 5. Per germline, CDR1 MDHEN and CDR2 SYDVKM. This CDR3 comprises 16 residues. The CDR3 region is CASRIQRGGNTGELFF. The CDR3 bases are TGTGCCAGCAGAATCCAGCGGGGGGGGAACACCGGGGAGCTGTTTTTT.

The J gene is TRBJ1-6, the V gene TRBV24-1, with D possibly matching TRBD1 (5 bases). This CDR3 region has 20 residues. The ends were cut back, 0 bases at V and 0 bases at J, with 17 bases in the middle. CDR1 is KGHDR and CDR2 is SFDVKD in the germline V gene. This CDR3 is CATSDLPVSKGLSYNSPLHF. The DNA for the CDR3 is TGTGCCACCAGTGATTTGCCCGTTTCTAAGGGACTCTCCTATAATTCACCCCTCCACTTT.

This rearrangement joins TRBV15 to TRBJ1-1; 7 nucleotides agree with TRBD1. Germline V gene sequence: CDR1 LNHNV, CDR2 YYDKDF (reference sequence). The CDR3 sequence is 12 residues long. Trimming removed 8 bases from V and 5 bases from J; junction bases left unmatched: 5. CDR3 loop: CATAGGLTEAFF. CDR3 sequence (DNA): TGTGCCACCGCAGGGGGTTTGACTGAAGCTTTCTTT.

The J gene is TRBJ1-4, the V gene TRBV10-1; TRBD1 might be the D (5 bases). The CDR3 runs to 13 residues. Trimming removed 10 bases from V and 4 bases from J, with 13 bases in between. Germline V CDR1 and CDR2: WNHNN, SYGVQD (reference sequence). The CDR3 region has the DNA TGCGCCATCCGGCGGGGGGTTAATGAAAAACTGTTTTTT. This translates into CAIRRGVNEKLFF.

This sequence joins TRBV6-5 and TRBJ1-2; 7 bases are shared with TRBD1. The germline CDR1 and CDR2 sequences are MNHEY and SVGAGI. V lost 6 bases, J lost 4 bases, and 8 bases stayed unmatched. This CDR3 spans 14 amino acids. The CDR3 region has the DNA TGTGCCAGCAGACGAACGGGACAGTTCTATGGCTACACCTTC. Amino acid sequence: CASRRTGQFYGYTF.

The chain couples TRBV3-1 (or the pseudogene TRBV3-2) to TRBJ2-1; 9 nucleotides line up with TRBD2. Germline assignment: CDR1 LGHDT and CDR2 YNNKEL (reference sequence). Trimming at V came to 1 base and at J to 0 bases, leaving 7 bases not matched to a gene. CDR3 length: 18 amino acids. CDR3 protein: CASSQGLAGISSYNEQFF. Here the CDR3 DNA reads TGTGCCAGCAGCCAAGGTCTAGCGGGGATCAGCTCCTACAATGAGCAGTTCTTC.

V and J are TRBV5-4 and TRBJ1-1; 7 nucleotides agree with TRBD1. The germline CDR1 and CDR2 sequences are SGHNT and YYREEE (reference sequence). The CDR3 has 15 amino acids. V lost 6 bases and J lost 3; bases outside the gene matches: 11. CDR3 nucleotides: TGTGCCAGCACCCACAGGGGATTCGCAGACACTGAAGCTTTCTTT. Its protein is CASTHRGFADTEAFF.

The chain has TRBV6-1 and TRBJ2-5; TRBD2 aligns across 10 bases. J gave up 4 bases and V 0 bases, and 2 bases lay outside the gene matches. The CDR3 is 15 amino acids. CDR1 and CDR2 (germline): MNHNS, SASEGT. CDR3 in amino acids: CASSEAVAGGETQYF. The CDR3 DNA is TGTGCCAGCAGTGAAGCTGTAGCGGGGGGAGAGACCCAGTACTTC.

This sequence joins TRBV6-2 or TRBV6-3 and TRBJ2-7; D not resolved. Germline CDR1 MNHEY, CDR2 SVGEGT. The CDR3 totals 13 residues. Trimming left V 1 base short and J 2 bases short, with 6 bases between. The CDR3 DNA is TGTGCCAGCAGTTACTTTCAGGCCTACGAGCAGTACTTC. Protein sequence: CASSYFQAYEQYF.

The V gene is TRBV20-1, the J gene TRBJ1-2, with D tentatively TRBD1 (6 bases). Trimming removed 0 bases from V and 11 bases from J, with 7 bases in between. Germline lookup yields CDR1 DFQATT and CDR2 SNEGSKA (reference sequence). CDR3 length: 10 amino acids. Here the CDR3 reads CSARDQGYTF. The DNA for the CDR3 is TGCAGTGCTAGAGATCAGGGGTACACCTTC.

The CDR3: CASSITRQGAVSYGYTF. CDR3 coding DNA: TGTGCCAGCAGTATTACCCGACAGGGGGCGGTTAGCTATGGCTACACCTTC. This chain joins TRBV27 and TRBJ1-2; TRBD1 agrees at 10 bases. Germline lookup yields CDR1 MNHEY and CDR2 SMNVEV (reference sequence). The CDR3 has 17 residues. V was clipped by 5 bases and J by 4 bases; unmatched bases: 13.

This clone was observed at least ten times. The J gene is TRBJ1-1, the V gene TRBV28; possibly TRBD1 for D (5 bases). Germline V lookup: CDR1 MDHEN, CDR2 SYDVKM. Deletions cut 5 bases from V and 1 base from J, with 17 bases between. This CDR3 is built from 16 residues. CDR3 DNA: TGTGCCAGCAGTGCCAACCCACAGGAAGGGAACACTGAAGCTTTCTTT. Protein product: CASSANPQEGNTEAFF.

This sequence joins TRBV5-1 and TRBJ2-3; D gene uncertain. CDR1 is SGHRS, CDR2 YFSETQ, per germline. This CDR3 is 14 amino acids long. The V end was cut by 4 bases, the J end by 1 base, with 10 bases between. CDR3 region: CASSGPYGTDTQYF. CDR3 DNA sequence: TGCGCCAGCAGCGGGCCTTACGGCACAGATACGCAGTATTTT. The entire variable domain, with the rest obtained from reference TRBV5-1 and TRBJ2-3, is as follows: KAGVTQTPRYLIKTRGQQVTLSCSPISGHRSVSWYQQTPGQGLQFLFEYFSETQRNKGNFPGRFSGRQFSNSRSEMNVSTLELGDSALYLCASSGPYGTDTQYFGPGTRLTVL.

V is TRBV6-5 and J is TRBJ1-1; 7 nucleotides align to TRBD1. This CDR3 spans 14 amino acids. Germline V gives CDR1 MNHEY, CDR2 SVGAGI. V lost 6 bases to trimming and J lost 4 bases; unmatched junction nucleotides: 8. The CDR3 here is CASRPTGVGTEAFF. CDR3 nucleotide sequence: TGTGCCAGCAGACCTACAGGGGTAGGCACTGAAGCTTTCTTT.

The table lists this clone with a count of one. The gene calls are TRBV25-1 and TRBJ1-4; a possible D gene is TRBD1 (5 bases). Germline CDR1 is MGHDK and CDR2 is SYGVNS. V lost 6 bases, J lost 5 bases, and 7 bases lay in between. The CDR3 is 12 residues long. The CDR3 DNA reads TGTGCCAGCAGGCAGGGAAATGAAAAACTGTTTTTT. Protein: CASRQGNEKLFF.

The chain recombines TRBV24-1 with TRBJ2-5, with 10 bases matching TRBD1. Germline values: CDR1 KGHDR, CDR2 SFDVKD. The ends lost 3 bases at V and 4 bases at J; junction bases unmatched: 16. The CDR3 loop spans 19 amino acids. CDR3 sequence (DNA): TGTGCCACCAGTGATCGAACCGGGACAGGGGCCGTCGTCCTAGAGACCCAGTACTTC. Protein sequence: CATSDRTGTGAVVLETQYF.

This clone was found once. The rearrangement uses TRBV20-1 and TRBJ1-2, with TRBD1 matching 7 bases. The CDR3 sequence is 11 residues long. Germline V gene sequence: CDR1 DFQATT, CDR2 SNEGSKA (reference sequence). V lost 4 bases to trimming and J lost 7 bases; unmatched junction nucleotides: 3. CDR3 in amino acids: CSAITGVGYTF. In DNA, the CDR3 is TGCAGTGCTATTACAGGGGTTGGCTACACCTTC.

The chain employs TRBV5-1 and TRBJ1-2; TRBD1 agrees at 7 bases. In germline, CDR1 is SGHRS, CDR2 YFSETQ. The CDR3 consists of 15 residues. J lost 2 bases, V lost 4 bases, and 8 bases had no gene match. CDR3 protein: CASSLDGRGNYGYTF. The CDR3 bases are TGCGCCAGCAGCCTAGATGGCAGGGGGAACTATGGCTACACCTTC.

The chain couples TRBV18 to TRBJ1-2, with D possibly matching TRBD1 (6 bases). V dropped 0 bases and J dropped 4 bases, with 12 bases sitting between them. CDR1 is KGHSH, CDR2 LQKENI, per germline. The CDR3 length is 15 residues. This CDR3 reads CASSPPHGTRYGYTF. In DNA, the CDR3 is TGTGCCAGCTCACCACCCCACGGGACACGCTATGGCTACACCTTC.

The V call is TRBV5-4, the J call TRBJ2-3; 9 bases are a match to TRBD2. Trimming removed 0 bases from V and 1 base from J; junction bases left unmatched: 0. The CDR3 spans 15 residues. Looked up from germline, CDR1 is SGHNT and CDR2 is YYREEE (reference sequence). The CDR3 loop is CASSLERGGTDTQYF. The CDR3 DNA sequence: TGTGCCAGCAGCTTGGAGCGGGGGGGCACAGATACGCAGTATTTT.

The CDR3 sequence: CARSCGAYPVDTQYF. The CDR3 DNA sequence: TGCGCCAGATCCTGCGGGGCCTACCCCGTTGATACGCAGTATTTT. The V gene is TRBV10-2, the J gene TRBJ2-3; D may be TRBD2 (6 bases). V was trimmed by 9 bases and J by 6 bases, leaving 22 bases between them. Germline V gives CDR1 WSHSY, CDR2 SAAADI. This CDR3 comprises 15 residues.

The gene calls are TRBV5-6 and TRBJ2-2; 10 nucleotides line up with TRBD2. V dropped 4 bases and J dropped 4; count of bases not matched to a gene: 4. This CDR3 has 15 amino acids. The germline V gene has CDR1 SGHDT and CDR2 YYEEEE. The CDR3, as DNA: TGTGCCAGCAGCCCCCTAGCGGGGGCCACCGGGGAGCTGTTTTTT. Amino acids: CASSPLAGATGELFF.

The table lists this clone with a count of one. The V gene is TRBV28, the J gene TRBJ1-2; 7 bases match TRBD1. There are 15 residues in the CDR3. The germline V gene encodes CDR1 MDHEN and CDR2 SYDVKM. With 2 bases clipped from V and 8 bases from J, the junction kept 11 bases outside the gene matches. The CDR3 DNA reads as TGTGCCAGCAGTTTAGGGGGACAGACCCGTCGGGGCTACACCTTC. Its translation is CASSLGGQTRRGYTF.

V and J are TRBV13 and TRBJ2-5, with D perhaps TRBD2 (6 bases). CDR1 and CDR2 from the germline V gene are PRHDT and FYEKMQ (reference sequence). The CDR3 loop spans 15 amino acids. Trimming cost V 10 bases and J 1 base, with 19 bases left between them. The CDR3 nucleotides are TGTGCCACCCGGAGGGTAGGCCATAGCCAAGAGACCCAGTACTTC. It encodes CATRRVGHSQETQYF.

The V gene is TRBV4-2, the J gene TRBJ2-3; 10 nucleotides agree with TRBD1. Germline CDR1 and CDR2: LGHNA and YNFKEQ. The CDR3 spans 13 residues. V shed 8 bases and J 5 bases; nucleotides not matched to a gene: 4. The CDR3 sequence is CASAGTGVDTQYF. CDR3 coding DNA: TGTGCCAGCGCCGGGACAGGGGTAGATACGCAGTATTTT.

The CDR3 coding sequence is TGCGCCAGCAGCTTGGGGACAGGGGACTACAATGAGCAGTTCTTC. Protein sequence: CASSLGTGDYNEQFF. The V and J genes are TRBV5-1 and TRBJ2-1; 9 bases agree with TRBD1. V lost 0 bases, J lost 3 bases, and 1 base stayed unmatched. The CDR3 loop spans 15 amino acids. CDR1 SGHRS and CDR2 YFSETQ come from the germline V gene.

This CDR3 is CASSQEPTPSYNEQFF. CDR3 coding DNA: TGCGCCAGCAGCCAAGAACCGACACCGTCCTACAATGAGCAGTTCTTC. The V and J genes are TRBV4-1 and TRBJ2-1; D is unresolved. Germline assignment: CDR1 MGHRA and CDR2 YSYEKL. The V gene lost 0 bases and the J gene lost 1 base, with 10 bases spanning the gap. CDR3 length: 16 amino acids.